This T cell receptor beta chain was recorded in a study of T cell responses to AZD1222 COVID-19 vaccine. Notes on the study in general: Spike-specific TCRs gained breadth and depth after people received two AZD1222 doses.

Trimming stripped 2 bases from V and 5 bases from J, with 9 bases between. CDR3 length: 13 residues. Data came from immunoSEQ multiplex PCR; TCRdb stores just in-frame clones and leaves some out. The repertoire holds over 120,000 clones, with under 95% as singletons. Note on this clone: Its cognate antigen is unknown.

The sequences come from peripheral blood, collected on day 0 of AZD1222 vaccination. The chain employs TRBV12-3 or TRBV12-4 and TRBJ1-2; D might be TRBD1 (6 bases). This TCR derives from an adult in good health. CDR3 nucleotide sequence: TGTGCCAGCAGTTTAAACAGGGTGTATGGCTACACCTTC. This translates into CASSLNRVYGYTF.